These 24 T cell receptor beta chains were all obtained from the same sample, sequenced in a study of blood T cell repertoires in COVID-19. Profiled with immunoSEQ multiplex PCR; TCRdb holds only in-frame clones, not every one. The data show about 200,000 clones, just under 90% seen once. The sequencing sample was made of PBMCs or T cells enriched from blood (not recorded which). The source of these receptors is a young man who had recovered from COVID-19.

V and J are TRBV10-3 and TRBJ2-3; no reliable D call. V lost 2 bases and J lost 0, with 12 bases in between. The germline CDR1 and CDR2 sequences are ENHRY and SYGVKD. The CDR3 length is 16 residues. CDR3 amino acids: CAISEPSETSTDTQYF. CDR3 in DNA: TGTGCCATCAGTGAGCCGAGCGAGACTAGCACAGATACGCAGTATTTT.

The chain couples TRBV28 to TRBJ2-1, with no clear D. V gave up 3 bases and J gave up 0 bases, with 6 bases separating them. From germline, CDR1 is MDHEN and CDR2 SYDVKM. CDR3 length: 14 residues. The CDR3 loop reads CASSLFSSYNEQFF. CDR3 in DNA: TGTGCCAGCAGTTTGTTTAGCTCCTACAATGAGCAGTTCTTC. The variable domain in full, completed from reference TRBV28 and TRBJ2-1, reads DVKVTQSSRYLVKRTGEKVFLECVQDMDHENMFWYRQDPGLGLRLIYFSYDVKMKEKGDIPEGYSVSREKKERFSLILESASTNQTSMYLCASSLFSSYNEQFFGPGTRLTVL.

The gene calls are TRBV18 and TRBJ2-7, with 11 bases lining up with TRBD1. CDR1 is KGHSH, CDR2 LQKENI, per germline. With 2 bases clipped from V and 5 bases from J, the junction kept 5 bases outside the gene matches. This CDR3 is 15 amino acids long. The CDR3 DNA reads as TGTGCCAGCTCACCAATTGGACAGGGGGCGAACGAGCAGTACTTC. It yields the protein CASSPIGQGANEQYF. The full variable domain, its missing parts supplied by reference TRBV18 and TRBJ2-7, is NAGVMQNPRHLVRRRGQEARLRCSPMKGHSHVYWYRQLPEEGLKFMVYLQKENIIDESGMPKERFSAEFPKEGPSILRIQQVVRGDSAAYFCASSPIGQGANEQYFGPGTRLTVT.

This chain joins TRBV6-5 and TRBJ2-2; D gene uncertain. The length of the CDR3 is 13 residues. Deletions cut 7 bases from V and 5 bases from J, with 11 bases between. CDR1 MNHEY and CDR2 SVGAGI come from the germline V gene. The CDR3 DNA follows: TGTGCCAGCACCGAACCCCAGACCGGGGAGCTGTTTTTT. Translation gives CASTEPQTGELFF.

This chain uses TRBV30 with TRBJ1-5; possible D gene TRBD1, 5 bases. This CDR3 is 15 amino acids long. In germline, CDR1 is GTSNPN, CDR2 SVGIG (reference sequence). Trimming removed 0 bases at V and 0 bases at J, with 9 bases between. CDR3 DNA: TGTGCCTGGAGTGTAGCAGGACATAGCAATCAGCCCCAGCATTTT. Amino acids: CAWSVAGHSNQPQHF.

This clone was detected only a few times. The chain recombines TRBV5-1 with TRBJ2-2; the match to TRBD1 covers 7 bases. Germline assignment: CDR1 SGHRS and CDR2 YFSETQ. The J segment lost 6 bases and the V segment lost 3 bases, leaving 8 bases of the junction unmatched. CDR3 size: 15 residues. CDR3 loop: CASSSQTGSPGELFF. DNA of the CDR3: TGCGCCAGCAGCTCGCAGACAGGGTCCCCCGGGGAGCTGTTTTTT.

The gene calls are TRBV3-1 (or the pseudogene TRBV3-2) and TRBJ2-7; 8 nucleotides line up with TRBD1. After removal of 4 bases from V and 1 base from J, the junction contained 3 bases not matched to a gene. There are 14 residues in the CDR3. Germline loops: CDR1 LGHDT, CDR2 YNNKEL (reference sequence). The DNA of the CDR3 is TGTGCCAGCAGCCGGACAGGGTGGTCCTACGAGCAGTACTTC. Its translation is CASSRTGWSYEQYF.

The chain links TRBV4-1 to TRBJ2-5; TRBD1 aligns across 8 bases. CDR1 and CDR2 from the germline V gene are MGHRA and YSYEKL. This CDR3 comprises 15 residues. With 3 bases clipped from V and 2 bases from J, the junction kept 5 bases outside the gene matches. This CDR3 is CASSHQTGVQETQYF. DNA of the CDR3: TGCGCCAGCAGCCACCAGACAGGGGTGCAAGAGACCCAGTACTTC.

This chain's CDR3 is CASSPRTRNTDTQYF. The CDR3, as DNA: TGTGCCAGCAGCCCCCGAACGAGGAACACAGATACGCAGTATTTT. The chain is built from TRBV5-4 and TRBJ2-3; the D is unclear. Trimming pared 4 bases from V and 2 bases from J, leaving 14 bases between. Germline V CDR1 and CDR2: SGHNT, YYREEE (reference sequence). The CDR3 contains 15 residues.

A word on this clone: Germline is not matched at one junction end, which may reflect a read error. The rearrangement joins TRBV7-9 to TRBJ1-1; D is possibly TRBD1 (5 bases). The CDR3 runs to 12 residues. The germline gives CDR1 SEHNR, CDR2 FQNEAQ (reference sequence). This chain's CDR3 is CASSLSQETLLF. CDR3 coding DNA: TGTGCCAGCAGCTTATCACAGGAGACCCTTCTCTTT. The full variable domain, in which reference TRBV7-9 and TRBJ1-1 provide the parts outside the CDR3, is DTGVSQNPRHKITKRGQNVTFRCDPISEHNRLYWYRQTLGQGPEFLTYFQNEAQLEKSRLLSDRFSAERPKGSFSTLEIQRTEQGDSAMYLCASSLSQETLLFGQGTRLTVV.

This chain's CDR3 is CASSVAIKGVELETQYF. The CDR3 DNA sequence: TGTGCCAGCAGCGTAGCTATTAAAGGGGTAGAATTAGAGACCCAGTACTTC. The chain links TRBV9 to TRBJ2-5; TRBD1 might be the D (5 bases). Trimming stripped 0 bases from V and 4 bases from J, with 19 bases between. Germline-derived CDR1 and CDR2 are SGDLS and YYNGEE. This CDR3 contains 17 residues.

The CDR3 DNA sequence: TGCAGCGTTCGAGGCGGGGACTCCACCAACTATGGCTACACCTTC. Its translation: CSVRGGDSTNYGYTF. The chain joins TRBV29-1 to TRBJ1-2; D perhaps matches TRBD1 (5 bases). This CDR3 comprises 15 residues. Germline loops: CDR1 SQVTM, CDR2 ANQGSEA. V was cut by 5 bases and J by 2 bases, with 18 bases left in between.

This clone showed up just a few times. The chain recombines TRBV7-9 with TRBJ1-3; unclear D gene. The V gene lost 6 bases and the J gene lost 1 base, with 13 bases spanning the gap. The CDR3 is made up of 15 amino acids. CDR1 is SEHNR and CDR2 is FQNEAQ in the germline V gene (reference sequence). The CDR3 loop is CASSLTGQSGNTIYF. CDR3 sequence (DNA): TGTGCCAGCAGTTTAACTGGGCAGTCTGGAAACACCATATATTTT. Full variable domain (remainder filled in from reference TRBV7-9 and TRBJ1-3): DTGVSQNPRHKITKRGQNVTFRCDPISEHNRLYWYRQTLGQGPEFLTYFQNEAQLEKSRLLSDRFSAERPKGSFSTLEIQRTEQGDSAMYLCASSLTGQSGNTIYFGEGSWLTVV.

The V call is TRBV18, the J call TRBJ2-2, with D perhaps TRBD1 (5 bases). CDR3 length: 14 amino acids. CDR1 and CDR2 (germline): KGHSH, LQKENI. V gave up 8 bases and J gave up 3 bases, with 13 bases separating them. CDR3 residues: CASNDLGDTGELFF. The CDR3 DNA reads TGTGCCAGCAACGACCTAGGGGACACCGGGGAGCTGTTTTTT.

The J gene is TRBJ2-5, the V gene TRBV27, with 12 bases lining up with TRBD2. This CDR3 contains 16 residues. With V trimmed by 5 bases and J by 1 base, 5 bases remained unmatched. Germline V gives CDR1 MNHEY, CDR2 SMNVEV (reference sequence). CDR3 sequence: CASSPRLAGAQETQYF. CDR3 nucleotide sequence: TGTGCCAGCAGTCCACGACTAGCGGGGGCCCAAGAGACCCAGTACTTC.

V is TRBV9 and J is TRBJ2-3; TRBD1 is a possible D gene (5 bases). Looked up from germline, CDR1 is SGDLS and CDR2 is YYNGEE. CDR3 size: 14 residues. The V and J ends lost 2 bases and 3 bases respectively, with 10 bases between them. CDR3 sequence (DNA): TGTGCCAGCAGCGTCGACAGTCAGACAGATACGCAGTATTTT. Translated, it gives CASSVDSQTDTQYF.

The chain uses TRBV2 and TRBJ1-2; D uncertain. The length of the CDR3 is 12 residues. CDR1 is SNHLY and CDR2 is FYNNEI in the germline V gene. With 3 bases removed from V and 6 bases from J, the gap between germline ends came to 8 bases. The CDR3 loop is CASSEWRNGYTF. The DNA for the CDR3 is TGTGCCAGCAGTGAGTGGAGGAATGGCTACACCTTC.

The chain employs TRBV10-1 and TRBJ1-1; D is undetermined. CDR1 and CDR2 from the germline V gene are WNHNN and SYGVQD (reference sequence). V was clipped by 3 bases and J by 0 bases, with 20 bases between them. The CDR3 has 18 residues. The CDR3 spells CASSEVGRRGPMNTEAFF. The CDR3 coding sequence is TGCGCCAGCAGTGAAGTGGGGAGACGGGGTCCGATGAACACTGAAGCTTTCTTT.

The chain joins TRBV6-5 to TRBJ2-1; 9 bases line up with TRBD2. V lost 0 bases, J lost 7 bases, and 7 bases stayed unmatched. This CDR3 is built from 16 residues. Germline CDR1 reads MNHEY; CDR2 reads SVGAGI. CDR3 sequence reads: CASSYSGTSIRNEQFF. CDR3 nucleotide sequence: TGTGCCAGCAGTTACTCCGGGACTAGCATACGTAATGAGCAGTTCTTC.

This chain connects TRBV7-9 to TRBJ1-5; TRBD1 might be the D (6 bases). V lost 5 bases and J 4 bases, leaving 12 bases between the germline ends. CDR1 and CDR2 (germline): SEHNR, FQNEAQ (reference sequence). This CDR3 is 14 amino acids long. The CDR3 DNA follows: TGTGCCAGCAGCCCTTTGACAGGTAATCAGCCCCAGCATTTT. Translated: CASSPLTGNQPQHF. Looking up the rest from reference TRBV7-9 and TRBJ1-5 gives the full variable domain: DTGVSQNPRHKITKRGQNVTFRCDPISEHNRLYWYRQTLGQGPEFLTYFQNEAQLEKSRLLSDRFSAERPKGSFSTLEIQRTEQGDSAMYLCASSPLTGNQPQHFGDGTRLSIL.

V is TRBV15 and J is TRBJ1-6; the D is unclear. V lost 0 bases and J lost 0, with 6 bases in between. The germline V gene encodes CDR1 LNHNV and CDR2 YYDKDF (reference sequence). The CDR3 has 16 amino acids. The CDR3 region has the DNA TGTGCCACCAGCAGAGACCCCAACTCCTATAATTCACCCCTCCACTTT. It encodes CATSRDPNSYNSPLHF.

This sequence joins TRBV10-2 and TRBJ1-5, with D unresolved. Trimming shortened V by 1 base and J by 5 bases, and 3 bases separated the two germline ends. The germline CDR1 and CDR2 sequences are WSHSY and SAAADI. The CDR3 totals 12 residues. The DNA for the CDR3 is TGCGCCAGCAGTGAGTTAGATCAGCCCCAGCATTTT. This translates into CASSELDQPQHF.

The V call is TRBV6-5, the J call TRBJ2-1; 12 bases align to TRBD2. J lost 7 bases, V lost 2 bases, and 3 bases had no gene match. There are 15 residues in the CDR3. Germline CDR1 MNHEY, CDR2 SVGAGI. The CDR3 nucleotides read TGTGCCAGCAGTTACCGGACTAGCGGGGTTAATGAGCAGTTCTTC. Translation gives CASSYRTSGVNEQFF.

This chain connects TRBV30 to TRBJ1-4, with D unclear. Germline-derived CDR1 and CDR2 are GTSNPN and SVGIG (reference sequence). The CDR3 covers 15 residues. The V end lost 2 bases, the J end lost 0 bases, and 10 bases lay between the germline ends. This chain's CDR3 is CAWSHPGATNEKLFF. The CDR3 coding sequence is TGTGCCTGGAGTCACCCGGGAGCAACTAATGAAAAACTGTTTTTT.